Listed here is a single T cell receptor beta chain. Its specificity is not known. This sample stems from a study of cytomegalovirus exposure and HLA in healthy donors. Regarding the study as a whole: Clonal expansion, a later analysis showed, was greater in HLA-associated TCR beta chains than in equally common others. Common viral pathogens (according to a later analysis) appeared linked to several of the most significant clusters.

Germline CDR1 and CDR2: MDHEN and SYDVKM. V gave up 3 bases and J gave up 0 bases, with 9 bases separating them. This CDR3 has 14 residues. PCR used 60 Vbeta primers and 13 Jbeta primers. Sequencing used immunoSEQ multiplex PCR; TCRdb keeps in-frame clones, though not all of them. The sample carries over 35,000 clones, about 47% recorded once. Sequenced sample: PBMCs. The TCR sequence derives from a human donor in good health. This chain uses TRBV28 with TRBJ2-7; tentatively, D is TRBD1 (5 bases). CDR3 amino acids: CASSFQGSSYEQYF. CDR3 in DNA: TGTGCCAGCAGTTTTCAGGGAAGCTCCTACGAGCAGTACTTC.